This record covers a single T cell receptor beta chain. Its recognized antigen is unknown. No much larger clone is present one base from it, and per-base qualities are unavailable. Receptor libraries were prepared by 5' RACE. Sequencing used a NextSeq 500. To allow correction of PCR and sequencing errors, the TCR library protocol tagged every TCR cDNA molecule with a unique molecular identifier. The authors' pipeline ran thus. TCR identification, UMI-based error correction and CDR3 extraction were all carried out with Decombinator tools. Expanded TCRs were defined as those above a frequency of 2 per 1,000, corresponding to the top 1% of the tumor frequency distribution. Rényi diversity was computed with the R vegan package after subsampling each repertoire 100 times to 5,000 TCRs. CDR3 similarity networks were built from amino acid triplet string-kernel similarity, with CDR3s being connected when pairwise similarity was above 0.82. In TCRdb, the public reads were trimmed at Q25 with fastp and aligned with MiXCR, with productive beta chains retained. A single entry per CDR3 protein holds the most common genes and DNA from its merged rows. Clone size and V and J calls follow TCRdb, not the original study. The table for this sample lists 60,000 to 80,000 distinct CDR3 sequences; about an eighth of them were counted only once. Approximately 7% of the sample belongs to the ten largest clones.

The time point label, as the study defines it: sample taken at primary tumor resection. Without any cell sorting, TCR sequencing was performed on whole RNA extracted either from tumor and nontumor lung tissue or from cryopreserved PBMC samples. Donors were under 95 patients with early-stage, untreated non-small cell lung cancer from the lung TRACERx cohort. Only patients for whom sufficient RNA was available from at least two tumor regions were selected for TCR sequencing. The data were taken from a study of spatial heterogeneity in lung cancer (dated by TCRdb to about 2019). Regarding the study in general: More beta-chain than alpha-chain transcripts were consistently detected, likely reflecting higher beta-chain transcript abundance. In the raw uncorrected reads, each unique combination of TCR and UMI appeared on average more than ten times. TCR alpha and beta repertoires were quantitatively compared across multiple tumor regions, matched nontumor lung and blood in non-small cell lung cancer. The study linked features of the TCR repertoire to counts of nonsynonymous mutations, which were determined by whole-exome sequencing of tumor tissue. Both alpha and beta chains were TCR-sequenced in samples taken at surgery, namely 220 tumor regions, 61 to 65 matched nontumor lung samples and about 54 PBMC samples. General findings and caveats noted by the study authors: Ubiquitous expanded tumor TCRs showed up in blood more often at tumor resection than at routine follow-up. Confirming at a functional level the hypothesis that regional TCRs recognize regional mutations was considered to require additional single-cell paired TCR alpha and beta sequencing.

The CDR3 sequence holds 13 residues, the cysteine and phenylalanine included. Only CDR3 DNA is held: 39 bases, read in frame from base 1. Deletion took 11 bases off V and 2 bases off J, with a span of 15 bases between the germline ends. CDR1 KGHDR and CDR2 SFDVKD are derived from the germline V gene. The sample consisted of PBMCs, taken at surgery. This clonotype originated in a male donor with early-stage non-small cell lung cancer. The rearranged chain carries TRBV24-1 and TRBJ2-7; TRBD1 is a possible D gene, resting on 5 matching bases. The DNA sequence reads TGTGCCAACGCCAGGACATCTACCTACGAGCAGTACTTC. Its protein is CANARTSTYEQYF.